Listed below are T cell receptor beta chains from one sample, sequenced in a study of PD-L1 blockade in urothelial cancer. TCRdb's copy holds only in-frame clones and misses some; the assay was immunoSEQ multiplex PCR. Of around 45,000 clones listed, 80% to 90% were seen once; the top ten hold more than 12%. Sequences were derived from PBMCs, sampled around atezolizumab (anti-PD-L1) treatment. These receptors were collected from a man between 60 and 75 years old with urothelial cancer. Both conserved end residues are trimmed from each CDR3. Fields, in order: V gene, J gene, D gene, clone size, CDR3 protein. D genes are given only for firm matches. Clone size, where shown, is once, few, many, or a class for clones that have expanded.

TRBV10-1,TRBJ2-1,-,once,ASSESEGYNEQF
TRBV28,TRBJ1-5,TRBD1,-,ASSMTGYSNQPQH
TRBV5-1,TRBJ1-2,TRBD1,-,ASSSTGEASGYT
TRBV5-1,TRBJ2-2,-,-,ASSLESVLNTGELF
TRBV7-2,TRBJ1-2,TRBD1,once,ASSQTGANLYGYT
TRBV19,TRBJ1-2,-,-,ASSIVGGRNIYGYT
TRBV7-3,TRBJ2-6,-,-,ASVRGILTSGANVLT
TRBV2,TRBJ2-7,TRBD1,-,ASRRGQGATGEQY
TRBV4-1,TRBJ1-4,-,once,ASSPIQGKREKLF
TRBV14,TRBJ1-2,-,-,ASSQRHMVLGGYT
TRBV6-5,TRBJ1-6,TRBD1,-,ASSLEQGPYNSPLH
TRBV19,TRBJ2-5,-,-,ASSDTDYQETQY
TRBV30,TRBJ2-7,-,once,AWTRTATYEQY
TRBV7-2,TRBJ2-7,TRBD2,-,ASAPASGGAYEQY
TRBV6-5,TRBJ2-3,-,-,ASSFKGLSTDTQY
TRBV9,TRBJ2-1,TRBD2,-,ASSVELGETSSGGGYNEQF
TRBV5-6,TRBJ2-1,-,-,ASSTRQQSYNEQF
TRBV11-2,TRBJ2-6,-,-,ASSSRGDFSGANVLT
TRBV7-8,TRBJ2-5,TRBD2,-,ASSIRTSQETQY
TRBV19,TRBJ1-5,-,-,ASSPEGQVHQPQH
TRBV4-1,TRBJ2-1,TRBD2,-,ASSQVGTGGRDEQF
TRBV4-1,TRBJ1-6,-,-,ASSQEAGLRNSPLH
TRBV27,TRBJ2-7,TRBD1,-,ASSLGQGRYPDTLY
TRBV9,TRBJ1-4,-,-,ASSPTGGVNEKLF
TRBV5-1,TRBJ2-1,-,-,ASSLGGRSSYNEQF
TRBV30,TRBJ1-1,TRBD1,-,AWSPGGLAEAF
TRBV9,TRBJ1-3,-,-,ASSGREAGNTIY